This TCR beta chain was recovered during a study of cytomegalovirus exposure and HLA in healthy donors. Study-wide findings and caveats: Later genetic work tied a missense DCLRE1C variant to beta-chain V and J trimming. The presence/absence work took it that sequencing depth was about the same across donors. Diagnosis of cytomegalovirus status made by the classifier reportedly showed high specificity and sensitivity.

Worth noting for this clone: Its antigen remains unknown.

PCR was performed using 60 Vbeta and 13 Jbeta primers. Produced via immunoSEQ multiplex PCR; TCRdb's table is partial and in-frame only. There are about 64,000 clones in the sample, with less than 4% held by the top ten. CDR1 SGHVS and CDR2 FNYEAQ come from the germline V gene. This CDR3 region has 14 residues. The V gene lost 5 bases and the J gene lost 8 bases, with 16 bases spanning the gap. Sampled while nominally healthy, donors likely had unrecorded immune exposures. The sequenced sample consisted of PBMCs. The receptor's source is a woman aged 18-30 years in good health and CMV-seronegative. The chain is built from TRBV7-6 and TRBJ2-1; D may be TRBD2 (6 bases). The CDR3 spells CASSAQTRLDEQFF. DNA of the CDR3: TGTGCCAGCAGCGCGCAGACTAGGTTGGATGAGCAGTTCTTC.